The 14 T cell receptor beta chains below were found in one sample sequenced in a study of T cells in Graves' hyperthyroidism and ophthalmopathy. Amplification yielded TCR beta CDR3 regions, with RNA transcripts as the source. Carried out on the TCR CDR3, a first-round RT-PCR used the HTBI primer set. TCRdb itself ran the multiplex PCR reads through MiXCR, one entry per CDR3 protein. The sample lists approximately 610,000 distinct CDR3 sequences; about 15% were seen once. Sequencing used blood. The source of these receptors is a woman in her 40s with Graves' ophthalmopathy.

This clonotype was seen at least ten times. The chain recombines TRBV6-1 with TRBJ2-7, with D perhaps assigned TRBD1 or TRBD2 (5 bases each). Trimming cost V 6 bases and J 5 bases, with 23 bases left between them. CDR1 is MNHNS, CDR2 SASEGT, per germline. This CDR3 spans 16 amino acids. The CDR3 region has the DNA TGTGCCAGCAGCCGGCAACCAGGGAGTAAAGTTGACGAGCAGTACTTC. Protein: CASSRQPGSKVDEQYF.

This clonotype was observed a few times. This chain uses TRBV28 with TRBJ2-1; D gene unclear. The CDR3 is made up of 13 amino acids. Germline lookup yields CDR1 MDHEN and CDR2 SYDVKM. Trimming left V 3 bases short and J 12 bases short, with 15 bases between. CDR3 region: CASSFRPRPRQFF. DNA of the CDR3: TGTGCCAGCAGTTTCCGACCTAGGCCCAGGCAGTTCTTC.

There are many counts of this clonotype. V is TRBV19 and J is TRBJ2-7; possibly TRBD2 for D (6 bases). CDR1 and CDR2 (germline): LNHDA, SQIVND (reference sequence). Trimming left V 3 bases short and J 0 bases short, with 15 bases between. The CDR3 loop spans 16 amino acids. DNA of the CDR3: TGTGCCAGTAGTATCAGCGGGTCCTCCAGCTCCTACGAGCAGTACTTC. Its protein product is CASSISGSSSSYEQYF.

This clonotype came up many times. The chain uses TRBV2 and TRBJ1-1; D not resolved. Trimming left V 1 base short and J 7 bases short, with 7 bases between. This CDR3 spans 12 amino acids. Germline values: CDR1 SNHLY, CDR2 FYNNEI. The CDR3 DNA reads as TGTGCCAGCAGTGAAGGATACTATGAAGCTTTCTTT. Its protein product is CASSEGYYEAFF.

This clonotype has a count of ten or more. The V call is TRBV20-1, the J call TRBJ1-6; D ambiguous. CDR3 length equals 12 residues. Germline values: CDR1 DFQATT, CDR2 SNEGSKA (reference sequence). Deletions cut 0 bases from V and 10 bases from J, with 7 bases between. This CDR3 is CSARDFGSPLHF. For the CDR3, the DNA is TGCAGTGCTAGAGATTTCGGCTCACCCCTCCACTTT.

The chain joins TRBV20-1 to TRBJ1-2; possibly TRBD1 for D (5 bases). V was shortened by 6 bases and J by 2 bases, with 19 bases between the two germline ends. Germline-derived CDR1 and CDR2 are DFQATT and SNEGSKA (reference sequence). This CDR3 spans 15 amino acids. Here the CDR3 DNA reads TGCAGTGCCGCGCCACCGGGGGGGACCAACTATGGCTACACCTTC. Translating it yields CSAAPPGGTNYGYTF.

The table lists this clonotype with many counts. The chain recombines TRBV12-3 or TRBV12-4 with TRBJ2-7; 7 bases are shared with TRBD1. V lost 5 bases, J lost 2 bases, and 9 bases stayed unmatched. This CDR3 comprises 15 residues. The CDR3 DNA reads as TGTGCCAGCAGTCCCAGGGTCGGGACAGCCTACGAGCAGTACTTC. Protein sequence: CASSPRVGTAYEQYF.

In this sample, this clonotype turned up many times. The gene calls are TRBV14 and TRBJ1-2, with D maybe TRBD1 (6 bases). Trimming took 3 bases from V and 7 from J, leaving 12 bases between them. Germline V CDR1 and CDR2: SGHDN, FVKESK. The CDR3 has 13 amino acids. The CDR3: CASSQHNRVGYTF. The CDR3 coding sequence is TGTGCCAGCAGCCAGCATAACAGGGTTGGCTACACCTTC.

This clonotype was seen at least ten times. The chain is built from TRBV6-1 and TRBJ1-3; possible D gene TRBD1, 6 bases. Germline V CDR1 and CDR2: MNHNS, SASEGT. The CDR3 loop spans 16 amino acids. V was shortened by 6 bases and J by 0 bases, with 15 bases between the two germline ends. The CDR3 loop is CASSPRGPGSGNTIYF. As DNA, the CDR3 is TGTGCCAGCAGCCCCAGGGGACCGGGCTCTGGAAACACCATATATTTT.

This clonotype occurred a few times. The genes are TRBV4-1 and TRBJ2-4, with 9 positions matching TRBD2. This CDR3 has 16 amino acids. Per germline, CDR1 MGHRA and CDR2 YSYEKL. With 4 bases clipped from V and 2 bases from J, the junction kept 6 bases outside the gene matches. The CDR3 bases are TGCGCCAGCAGCCGTAGCGGGAGCGGGTCCAAAAACATTCAGTACTTC. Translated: CASSRSGSGSKNIQYF.

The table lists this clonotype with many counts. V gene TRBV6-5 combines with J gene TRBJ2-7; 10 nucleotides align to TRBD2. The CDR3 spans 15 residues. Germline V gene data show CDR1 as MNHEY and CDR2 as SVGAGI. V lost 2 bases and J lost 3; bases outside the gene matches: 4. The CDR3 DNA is TGTGCCAGCAGTTACATCGGGACTAGCGACTACGAGCAGTACTTC. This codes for CASSYIGTSDYEQYF.

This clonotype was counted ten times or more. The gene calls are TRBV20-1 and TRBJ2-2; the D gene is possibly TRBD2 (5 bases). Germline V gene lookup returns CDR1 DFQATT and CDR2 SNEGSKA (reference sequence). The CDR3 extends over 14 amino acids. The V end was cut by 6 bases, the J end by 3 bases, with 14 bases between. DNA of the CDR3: TGCAGTGCCCCCCCGGGGAGTGACACCGGGGAGCTGTTTTTT. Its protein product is CSAPPGSDTGELFF.

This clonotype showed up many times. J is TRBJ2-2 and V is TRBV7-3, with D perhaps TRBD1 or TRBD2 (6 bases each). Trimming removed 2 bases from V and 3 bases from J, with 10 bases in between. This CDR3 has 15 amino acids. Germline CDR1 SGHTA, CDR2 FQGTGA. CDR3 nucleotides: TGTGCCAGCAGCTTATGGGGGGCGGACACCGGGGAGCTGTTTTTT. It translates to CASSLWGADTGELFF.

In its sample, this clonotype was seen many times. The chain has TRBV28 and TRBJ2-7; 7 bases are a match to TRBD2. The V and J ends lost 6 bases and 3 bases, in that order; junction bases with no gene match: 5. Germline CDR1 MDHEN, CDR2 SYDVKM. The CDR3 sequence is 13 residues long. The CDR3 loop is CASRESGNYEQYF. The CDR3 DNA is TGTGCCAGCAGGGAGAGCGGGAACTACGAGCAGTACTTC. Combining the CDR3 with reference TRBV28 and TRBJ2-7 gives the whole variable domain DVKVTQSSRYLVKRTGEKVFLECVQDMDHENMFWYRQDPGLGLRLIYFSYDVKMKEKGDIPEGYSVSREKKERFSLILESASTNQTSMYLCASRESGNYEQYFGPGTRLTVT.